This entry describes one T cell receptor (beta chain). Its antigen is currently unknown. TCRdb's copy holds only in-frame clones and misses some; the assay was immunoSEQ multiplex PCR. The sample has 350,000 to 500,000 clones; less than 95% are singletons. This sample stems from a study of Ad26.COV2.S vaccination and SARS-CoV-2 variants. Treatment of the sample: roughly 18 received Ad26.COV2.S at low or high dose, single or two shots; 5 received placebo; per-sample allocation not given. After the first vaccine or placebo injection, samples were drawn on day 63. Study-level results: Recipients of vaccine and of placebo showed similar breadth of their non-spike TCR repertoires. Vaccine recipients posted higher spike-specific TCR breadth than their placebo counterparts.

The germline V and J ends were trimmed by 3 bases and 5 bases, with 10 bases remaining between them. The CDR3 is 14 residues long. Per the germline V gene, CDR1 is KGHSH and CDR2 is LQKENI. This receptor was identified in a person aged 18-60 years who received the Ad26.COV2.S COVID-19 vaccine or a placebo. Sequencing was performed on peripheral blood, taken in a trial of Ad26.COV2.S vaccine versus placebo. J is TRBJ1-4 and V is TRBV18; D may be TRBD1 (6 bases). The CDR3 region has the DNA TGTGCCAGCTCACCTGTCAGGGGAAATGAAAAACTGTTTTTT. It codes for CASSPVRGNEKLFF.